Presented here are 7 T cell receptor beta chains from one specimen sequenced in a study of PD-1 blockade in classical Hodgkin lymphoma. Every patient relapsed after autologous stem cell transplantation, and brentuximab vedotin exposure varied. The table came from immunoSEQ multiplex PCR; TCRdb's copy has only in-frame clones and leaves some out. There are roughly 61,000 clones in the sample; around 93% occur only once, and 8.5% to 12% lies in the top ten. This material consisted of peripheral blood mononuclear cells (PBMCs), taken before the second cycle of nivolumab. The receptors come from a human donor with classical Hodgkin lymphoma.

V gene TRBV4-1 combines with J gene TRBJ2-3, with TRBD1 matching over 11 bases. This CDR3 contains 16 residues. V trimming: 1 base; J trimming: 3 bases; junction bases outside the gene matches: 3. The germline V gene has CDR1 MGHRA and CDR2 YSYEKL. CDR3 residues: CASSQGDRGRTDTQYF. The CDR3 nucleotides read TGCGCCAGCAGCCAAGGGGACAGGGGGAGGACAGATACGCAGTATTTT.

The V call is TRBV6-1, the J call TRBJ2-7, with TRBD1 matching over 7 bases. Looked up from germline, CDR1 is MNHNS and CDR2 is SASEGT. The CDR3 is 14 residues long. The V and J ends lost 5 bases and 3 bases, in that order; junction bases with no gene match: 7. CDR3 coding DNA: TGTGCCAGCAGTAGCCAATGGACAGGCTACGAGCAGTACTTC. Translation: CASSSQWTGYEQYF.

This chain joins TRBV7-9 and TRBJ1-1; 7 bases are shared with TRBD1. CDR3 length: 14 residues. The junction had 6 bases not matched to a gene; V was cut back by 1 base and J by 7 bases. From germline, CDR1 is SEHNR and CDR2 FQNEAQ (reference sequence). The CDR3 loop is CASSLDLGQSEAFF. In DNA, the CDR3 is TGTGCCAGCAGCTTAGACCTGGGACAGAGTGAAGCTTTCTTT.

The chain combines TRBV28 with TRBJ2-5; no clear D. The CDR3 sequence is 17 residues long. Trimming stripped 10 bases from V and 5 bases from J, with 29 bases between. CDR1 and CDR2 from the germline V gene are MDHEN and SYDVKM. CDR3 in DNA: TGTGCCACTACTGAGGCCCGTACCATTGAGGTGTGGGAGACCCAGTACTTC. Encoded protein: CATTEARTIEVWETQYF.

J is TRBJ1-6 and V is TRBV19; D unclear. CDR3 size: 13 residues. Germline assignment: CDR1 LNHDA and CDR2 SQIVND (reference sequence). With 10 bases removed from V and 10 bases from J, the gap between germline ends came to 17 bases. CDR3 amino acids: CATKGGSWSPLHF. As DNA, the CDR3 is TGTGCCACAAAGGGAGGGAGTTGGTCACCCCTCCACTTT.

This clone has just one count. This rearrangement joins TRBV6-6 to TRBJ2-4; TRBD1 aligns across 9 bases. After removal of 5 bases from V and 9 bases from J, the junction contained 8 bases not matched to a gene. In germline, CDR1 is MNHNY, CDR2 SVGAGI (reference sequence). This CDR3 has 14 residues. CDR3 in amino acids: CASSTGGNVGIQYF. Written as DNA, the CDR3 is TGTGCCAGCAGTACAGGGGGCAACGTAGGCATTCAGTACTTC.

V is TRBV6-5 and J is TRBJ2-7; TRBD2 aligns across 9 bases. CDR3 length equals 13 residues. With 6 bases clipped from V and 2 bases from J, the junction kept 2 bases outside the gene matches. Per the germline V gene, CDR1 is MNHEY and CDR2 is SVGAGI. The CDR3: CASRLAGPYEQYF. The CDR3 bases are TGTGCCAGCAGACTAGCGGGTCCCTACGAGCAGTACTTC.